The 20 T cell receptor beta chains below were found in one sample sequenced in a study of T cells in Graves' hyperthyroidism and ophthalmopathy. Regions amplified from RNA transcripts were the TCR beta CDR3 regions. The HTBI primer set served for first-round RT-PCR of the TCR CDR3. From the multiplex PCR reads, TCRdb called clonotypes with MiXCR, one entry per CDR3 protein. The sample has 660,000 or so distinct CDR3 sequences; about 45% are singletons. Sequences were obtained from peripheral blood or thyroid tissue (not recorded which). All receptors derive from an adult man with Graves' disease, either hyperthyroidism or ophthalmopathy (not recorded which).

In its sample, this clonotype was seen once. The rearrangement joins TRBV2 to TRBJ2-5; D tentatively fits TRBD1 or TRBD2 (5 bases each). The CDR3 covers 11 residues. Germline values: CDR1 SNHLY, CDR2 FYNNEI. As DNA, the CDR3 is TGTGCTGGCGAGGGGCTGGAGACCCAGTACTTC. It yields the protein CAGEGLETQYF.

The chain is built from TRBV5-1 and TRBJ1-6; 7 positions agree with TRBD1. Germline trimming cut 4 bases from V and 5 bases from J; bases unmatched to any gene: 6. The germline V gene encodes CDR1 SGHRS and CDR2 YFSETQ. CDR3 length: 15 amino acids. The CDR3 sequence is CASSRQGQDNSPLHF. The DNA for the CDR3 is TGCGCCAGCAGCCGACAGGGACAAGATAATTCACCCCTCCACTTT.

The table lists this clonotype with a few counts. This chain joins TRBV14 and TRBJ1-1; maybe TRBD1 (5 bases). Germline values: CDR1 SGHDN, CDR2 FVKESK. The CDR3 is 14 residues long. V dropped 2 bases and J dropped 1 base, with 8 bases sitting between them. The CDR3 loop is CASSQQGWNTEAFF. The CDR3 DNA reads as TGTGCCAGCAGCCAACAGGGTTGGAACACTGAAGCTTTCTTT.

This chain joins TRBV15 and TRBJ1-5; 7 nucleotides line up with TRBD1. Looked up from germline, CDR1 is LNHNV and CDR2 is YYDKDF (reference sequence). This CDR3 is 15 amino acids long. J gave up 6 bases and V 0 bases, and 5 bases lay outside the gene matches. This CDR3 reads CATSRDLGGGQPQHF. The CDR3 coding sequence is TGTGCCACCAGCAGAGATTTAGGGGGCGGTCAGCCCCAGCATTTT.

This clonotype was detected many times. The chain is built from TRBV7-9 and TRBJ1-2, with no clear D. The CDR3 consists of 13 residues. Per the germline V gene, CDR1 is SEHNR and CDR2 is FQNEAQ (reference sequence). Trimming shortened V by 3 bases and J by 2 bases, and 7 bases separated the two germline ends. The CDR3 here is CASSFVENYGYTF. The CDR3 DNA reads as TGTGCCAGCAGCTTCGTAGAGAACTATGGCTACACCTTC.

This clonotype was observed a few times. The chain is built from TRBV12-3 or TRBV12-4 and TRBJ2-7, with D possibly being TRBD1 (6 bases). The CDR3 loop spans 14 amino acids. Trimming stripped 5 bases from V and 3 bases from J, with 14 bases between. The CDR3 nucleotides are TGTGCCAGCAGTCGTTCAGGACAGTACTACGAGCAGTACTTC. Amino acid sequence: CASSRSGQYYEQYF.

The rearrangement links TRBV2 to TRBJ2-2; TRBD1 or TRBD2 may be the D gene (5 bases each). The ends were cut back, 1 base at V and 7 bases at J, with 13 bases in the middle. The germline gives CDR1 SNHLY, CDR2 FYNNEI. This CDR3 spans 15 amino acids. Here the CDR3 DNA reads TGTGCCAGCAGTGAAGACAGAGGGACGGGCGGGGAGCTGTTTTTT. Amino acids: CASSEDRGTGGELFF.

The genes are TRBV12-3 or TRBV12-4 and TRBJ2-2; D unclear. The CDR3 loop spans 15 amino acids. V lost 5 bases, J lost 5 bases, and 15 bases lay in between. The CDR3 loop is CASSPRPLETGELFF. DNA for the CDR3: TGTGCCAGCAGTCCCCGGCCGCTCGAAACCGGGGAGCTGTTTTTT.

The genes are TRBV7-8 and TRBJ1-4; D perhaps matches TRBD1 (5 bases). Germline V gene sequence: CDR1 SGHVS, CDR2 FQNEAQ. Trimming stripped 3 bases from V and 5 bases from J, with 13 bases between. This CDR3 contains 15 residues. The CDR3 sequence: CASSFYIGHNEKLFF. As DNA, the CDR3 is TGTGCCAGCAGCTTCTACATCGGACACAATGAAAAACTGTTTTTT.

The chain links TRBV7-2 to TRBJ2-3; D not certain. The germline V gene encodes CDR1 SGHTA and CDR2 FQGNSA. Trimming removed 3 bases from V and 3 bases from J, with 7 bases in between. CDR3 length equals 13 residues. The CDR3 protein is CASSFARTDTQYF. The CDR3 DNA reads as TGTGCCAGCAGCTTCGCTCGGACAGATACGCAGTATTTT.

The genes are TRBV12-3 or TRBV12-4 and TRBJ2-7, with D perhaps matching TRBD1 (6 bases). Trimming left V 6 bases short and J 4 bases short, with 13 bases between. There are 13 residues in the CDR3. The CDR3 region has the DNA TGTGCCAGCAGGGGGGCCTGGGGTTACGAGCAGTACTTC. Encoded protein: CASRGAWGYEQYF.

The table lists this clonotype with a few counts. The chain couples TRBV6-5 to TRBJ2-5, with unresolved D. The CDR3 runs 14 residues. Trimming cost V 5 bases and J 3 bases, with 13 bases left between them. Germline values: CDR1 MNHEY, CDR2 SVGAGI. Here the CDR3 DNA reads TGTGCCAGCAGTCTAAACCTACGAAAAGAGACCCAGTACTTC. It yields the protein CASSLNLRKETQYF.

The rearrangement uses TRBV4-1 and TRBJ1-2; 7 bases are shared with TRBD1. This CDR3 contains 15 residues. The V and J ends lost 0 bases and 4 bases, in that order; junction bases with no gene match: 5. Germline lookup yields CDR1 MGHRA and CDR2 YSYEKL. The CDR3 DNA follows: TGCGCCAGCAGCCAAGACGACAGGGCCAGCTATGGCTACACCTTC. This sequence encodes CASSQDDRASYGYTF.

The rearrangement links TRBV7-9 to TRBJ2-6, with 11 bases identical to TRBD1. CDR1 and CDR2 from the germline V gene are SEHNR and FQNEAQ (reference sequence). Germline trimming cut 5 bases from V and 2 bases from J; bases unmatched to any gene: 8. This CDR3 has 18 residues. CDR3 nucleotides: TGTGCCAGCAGCCTCGCCGGGACAGGGGGGCCTGGGGCCAACGTCCTGACTTTC. As protein: CASSLAGTGGPGANVLTF.

The chain has TRBV2 and TRBJ2-7; the D is unclear. Looked up from germline, CDR1 is SNHLY and CDR2 is FYNNEI. Trimming removed 3 bases at V and 4 bases at J, with 13 bases between. The CDR3 loop spans 14 amino acids. CDR3 nucleotide sequence: TGTGCCAGCAGTGATCTAATATCCCAATACGAGCAGTACTTC. It codes for CASSDLISQYEQYF. The variable domain in full, completed from reference TRBV2 and TRBJ2-7, reads EPEVTQTPSHQVTQMGQEVILRCVPISNHLYFYWYRQILGQKVEFLVSFYNNEISEKSEIFDDQFSVERPDGSNFTLKIRSTKLEDSAMYFCASSDLISQYEQYFGPGTRLTVT.

The chain joins TRBV29-1 to TRBJ1-5, with 8 positions matching TRBD1. The CDR3 covers 14 residues. V shed 6 bases and J 4 bases; nucleotides not matched to a gene: 8. Looked up from germline, CDR1 is SQVTM and CDR2 is ANQGSEA. In nucleotides, the CDR3 is TGCAGCGTAGGACAGGGAGGACGGAATCAGCCCCAGCATTTT. Translating it yields CSVGQGGRNQPQHF.

This sequence joins TRBV7-3 and TRBJ2-7; D call uncertain. V was trimmed by 2 bases and J by 6 bases, leaving 11 bases between them. CDR3 length: 13 residues. The germline V gene encodes CDR1 SGHTA and CDR2 FQGTGA. CDR3 bases: TGTGCCAGCAGCTTAGCGGACGGGTTCGAGCAGTACTTC. This codes for CASSLADGFEQYF.

The V gene is TRBV2, the J gene TRBJ1-6; a possible D gene is TRBD1 (5 bases). Germline-derived CDR1 and CDR2 are SNHLY and FYNNEI. The CDR3 is 12 amino acids. V lost 2 bases, J lost 13 bases, and 9 bases lay in between. The CDR3 DNA reads TGTGCCAGCAGTGAAAAGGGGTACCCCCTCCACTTT. Its translation is CASSEKGYPLHF.

As to this clonotype: This may be a read error: a much more frequent sequence differs by one nucleotide. The chain links TRBV29-1 to TRBJ1-5; the D is unclear. The CDR3 sequence is 13 residues long. The germline V gene has CDR1 SQVTM and CDR2 ANQGSEA. As DNA, the CDR3 is TGCGGCGTTGAATCCGGACCCGATCAGCCCCAGCATTTT. Its translation: CGVESGPDQPQHF.

The table lists this clonotype with many counts. This chain links TRBV2 with TRBJ1-2; 8 nucleotides align to TRBD1. Losses at the gene ends were 8 bases for V and 0 bases for J; bases not matched to a gene: 5. Germline V gives CDR1 SNHLY, CDR2 FYNNEI. The CDR3 spans 14 residues. DNA of the CDR3: TGTGCCAGCTTGGGGGACAGGTCTAACTATGGCTACACCTTC. Encoded protein: CASLGDRSNYGYTF.